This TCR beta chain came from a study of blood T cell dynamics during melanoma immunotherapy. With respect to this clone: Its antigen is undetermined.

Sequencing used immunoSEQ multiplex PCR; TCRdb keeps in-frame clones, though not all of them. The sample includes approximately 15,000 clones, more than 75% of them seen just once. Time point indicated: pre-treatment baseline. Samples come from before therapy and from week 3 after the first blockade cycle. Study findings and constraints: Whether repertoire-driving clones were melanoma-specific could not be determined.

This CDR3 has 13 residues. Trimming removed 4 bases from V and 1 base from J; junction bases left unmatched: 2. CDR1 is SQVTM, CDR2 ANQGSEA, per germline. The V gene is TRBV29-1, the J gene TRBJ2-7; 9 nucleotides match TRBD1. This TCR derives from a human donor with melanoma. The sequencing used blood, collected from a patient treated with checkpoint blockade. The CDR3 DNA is TGCAGCGTTGTGGACAGGGGATCCTACGAGCAGTACTTC. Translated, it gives CSVVDRGSYEQYF.